This passage covers 26 T cell receptor beta chains from one sample sequenced in a study of vaccination effects on CD4 cells after COVID-19. Antigen-specific CD4+ T cells were first expanded with viral peptide pools by the ViraFEST assay and only then sequenced. Isolating CD4+ T cells followed about 10 days of culture. The person had PCR-confirmed SARS-CoV-2 infection between March and December 2020. No antigen has been identified for these receptors. Data came from immunoSEQ multiplex PCR; TCRdb stores just in-frame clones and leaves some out. The table has 20,000 to 25,000 clones, roughly 80% seen once. The sequenced sample was CD4+ T cells from PBMCs cultured with a peptide pool, obtained before COVID-19 vaccination. The origin of the receptors is a human donor who had a prior SARS-CoV-2 infection.

The DNA of the CDR3 is TGTGCCACCACCGTACCCCCGGGACTAGCGAACACCGGGGAGCTGTTTTTT. Translation: CATTVPPGLANTGELFF. The chain joins TRBV15 to TRBJ2-2; TRBD2 aligns across 8 bases. This CDR3 spans 17 amino acids. Germline CDR1 LNHNV, CDR2 YYDKDF (reference sequence). The V segment lost 7 bases and the J segment 0 bases; nucleotides outside the gene matches: 10.

The chain links TRBV28 to TRBJ1-5; D is uncertain. The germline gives CDR1 MDHEN, CDR2 SYDVKM. The CDR3 totals 12 residues. The V gene lost 6 bases and the J gene lost 5 bases, with 8 bases spanning the gap. CDR3 sequence: CASRVLDQPQHF. CDR3 bases: TGTGCCAGCAGAGTCCTCGATCAGCCCCAGCATTTT.

This clone was detected once. V usage is TRBV4-3 and J usage is TRBJ1-3, with D unresolved. The CDR3 contains 15 residues. Trimming took 0 bases from V and 1 from J, leaving 7 bases between them. CDR1 is LGHNA, CDR2 YSLEER, per germline. This CDR3 reads CASSQDSESGNTIYF. The CDR3 DNA reads as TGCGCCAGCAGCCAAGATAGCGAATCTGGAAACACCATATATTTT.

The rearrangement links TRBV29-1 to TRBJ2-3, with 14 bases aligning to TRBD2. The CDR3 is 16 residues long. The V gene's germline CDR1 is SQVTM and CDR2 ANQGSEA. J lost 6 bases, V lost 4 bases, and 9 bases had no gene match. This CDR3 is CSVAGTSGGPLDTQYF. DNA for the CDR3: TGCAGCGTTGCCGGGACTAGCGGGGGCCCCCTTGATACGCAGTATTTT.

The chain has TRBV3-1 (or the pseudogene TRBV3-2) and TRBJ1-3; 11 bases agree with TRBD1. J gave up 2 bases and V 3 bases, and 3 bases lay outside the gene matches. Germline loops: CDR1 LGHDT, CDR2 YNNKEL (reference sequence). This CDR3 has 16 amino acids. The CDR3 nucleotides are TGTGCCAGCAGCCACCTGGGACAGGGGGCTGGAAACACCATATATTTT. The encoded protein is CASSHLGQGAGNTIYF.

The chain uses TRBV11-2 and TRBJ2-5; D call uncertain. V lost 4 bases, J lost 2 bases, and 14 bases lay in between. This CDR3 spans 15 amino acids. Looked up from germline, CDR1 is SGHAT and CDR2 is FQNNGV. The CDR3: CASSSWLRRQETQYF. CDR3 sequence (DNA): TGTGCCAGCAGCTCCTGGTTGCGCCGGCAAGAGACCCAGTACTTC.

The chain recombines TRBV3-1 (or the pseudogene TRBV3-2) with TRBJ2-1; 9 bases agree with TRBD2. V was clipped by 4 bases and J by 3 bases; unmatched bases: 7. The CDR3 contains 16 residues. The germline CDR1 and CDR2 sequences are LGHDT and YNNKEL (reference sequence). DNA of the CDR3: TGTGCCAGCAGCCGATTAGCGGGAGACTACTACAATGAGCAGTTCTTC. It encodes CASSRLAGDYYNEQFF.

The CDR3 is CASSVGTQGNEAFF. The CDR3 region has the DNA TGTGCCAGCAGCGTAGGGACACAGGGGAACGAAGCTTTCTTT. The chain recombines TRBV9 with TRBJ1-1, with 7 bases identical to TRBD1. This CDR3 has 14 amino acids. With 0 bases clipped from V and 8 bases from J, the junction kept 7 bases outside the gene matches. CDR1 and CDR2 (germline): SGDLS, YYNGEE. The entire variable domain, with the rest obtained from reference TRBV9 and TRBJ1-1, is as follows: DSGVTQTPKHLITATGQRVTLRCSPRSGDLSVYWYQQSLDQGLQFLIQYYNGEERAKGNILERFSAQQFPDLHSELNLSSLELGDSALYFCASSVGTQGNEAFFGQGTRLTVV.

This clone was recorded once. The chain employs TRBV5-6 and TRBJ1-6; 8 bases agree with TRBD1. CDR1 SGHDT and CDR2 YYEEEE come from the germline V gene. V shed 5 bases and J 2 bases; nucleotides not matched to a gene: 0. The CDR3 is made up of 14 amino acids. CDR3: CASRDRAYNSPLHF. CDR3 in DNA: TGTGCCAGCAGGGACAGGGCCTATAATTCACCCCTCCACTTT.

The rearrangement joins TRBV19 to TRBJ1-5; D is unclear. V was trimmed by 3 bases and J by 4 bases, leaving 4 bases between them. Germline CDR1 LNHDA, CDR2 SQIVND (reference sequence). This CDR3 is 12 amino acids long. CDR3 sequence reads: CASSIRNQPQHF. In DNA form, the CDR3 reads TGTGCCAGTAGTATTAGGAATCAGCCCCAGCATTTT.

V is TRBV11-2 and J is TRBJ1-2, with D uncertain. Trimming removed 1 base from V and 4 bases from J, with 10 bases in between. CDR1 and CDR2 (germline): SGHAT, FQNNGV. CDR3 length: 14 amino acids. CDR3 nucleotide sequence: TGTGCCAGCAGCTTAGGTTCAGCTTCCTATGGCTACACCTTC. Its protein product is CASSLGSASYGYTF.

V is TRBV11-2 and J is TRBJ2-3, with D possibly TRBD1 on 5 matching bases. The CDR3 contains 16 residues. Germline V gene lookup returns CDR1 SGHAT and CDR2 FQNNGV. Trimming shortened V by 5 bases and J by 0 bases, and 15 bases separated the two germline ends. Written as DNA, the CDR3 is TGTGCCAGCAGCATGACGGTAGGGGATAGCACAGATACGCAGTATTTT. Translation gives CASSMTVGDSTDTQYF. The full variable domain, with the rest looked up from reference TRBV11-2 and TRBJ2-3, is EAGVAQSPRYKIIEKRQSVAFWCNPISGHATLYWYQQILGQGPKLLIQFQNNGVVDDSQLPKDRFSAERLKGVDSTLKIQPAKLEDSAVYLCASSMTVGDSTDTQYFGPGTRLTVL.

In the case of this clone: The sample carries other DNA sequences with the same CDR3. J is TRBJ1-1 and V is TRBV5-1, with TRBD1 identical over 8 bases. There are 14 residues in the CDR3. Germline CDR1 reads SGHRS; CDR2 reads YFSETQ. The V segment lost 4 bases and the J segment 1 base; nucleotides outside the gene matches: 3. CDR3 residues: CASSKDRANTEAFF. The CDR3 coding sequence is TGCGCCAGCAGCAAGGACAGGGCGAACACTGAAGCTTTCTTT.

The chain recombines TRBV3-1 (or the pseudogene TRBV3-2) with TRBJ2-5; D is possibly TRBD2 (5 bases). CDR1 and CDR2 from the germline V gene are LGHDT and YNNKEL (reference sequence). V was trimmed by 0 bases and J by 5 bases, leaving 22 bases between them. This CDR3 contains 18 residues. The CDR3 sequence: CASSQDRNSRGLRETQYF. For the CDR3, the DNA is TGTGCCAGCAGCCAAGATCGAAATAGCCGGGGATTGCGCGAGACCCAGTACTTC.

The V call is TRBV6-5, the J call TRBJ2-1, with D perhaps TRBD1 (6 bases). Germline assignment: CDR1 MNHEY and CDR2 SVGAGI. Between the trimmed V and J ends, which lost 0 bases and 0 bases, there was a span of 9 bases. CDR3 length: 16 amino acids. For the CDR3, the DNA is TGTGCCAGCAGTTACTCGGCAGGGGCCTCCTACAATGAGCAGTTCTTC. Protein sequence: CASSYSAGASYNEQFF.

The chain combines TRBV4-1 with TRBJ2-1, with 9 positions matching TRBD2. This CDR3 comprises 17 residues. The J segment lost 4 bases and the V segment lost 0 bases, leaving 7 bases of the junction unmatched. CDR1 MGHRA and CDR2 YSYEKL come from the germline V gene. CDR3: CASSQEGRAGGYNEQFF. The CDR3 DNA sequence: TGCGCCAGCAGCCAAGAAGGTCGAGCGGGGGGATACAATGAGCAGTTCTTC.

The V gene is TRBV2, the J gene TRBJ2-6; 9 bases match TRBD1. The V and J ends lost 8 bases and 2 bases, in that order; junction bases with no gene match: 1. The V gene's germline CDR1 is SNHLY and CDR2 FYNNEI. This CDR3 is 14 amino acids long. CDR3 DNA: TGTGCCAGCGGGGACAGGGCTGGGGCCAACGTCCTGACTTTC. Encoded protein: CASGDRAGANVLTF.

The chain couples TRBV11-3 to TRBJ2-2, with a weak D call TRBD1 (6 bases). Germline lookup yields CDR1 SGHNT and CDR2 YENEEA. Deletions cut 5 bases from V and 3 bases from J, with 19 bases between. This CDR3 contains 17 residues. The CDR3 sequence: CASSPGGWDTDTGELFF. Written as DNA, the CDR3 is TGTGCCAGCAGCCCAGGCGGGTGGGACACCGACACCGGGGAGCTGTTTTTT.

CDR3 sequence reads: CASSYGGFYEQYF. CDR3 nucleotides: TGTGCCAGCAGTTATGGGGGCTTTTACGAGCAGTACTTC. V gene TRBV6-5 combines with J gene TRBJ2-7, with D maybe TRBD1 (6 bases). Germline V gene data show CDR1 as MNHEY and CDR2 as SVGAGI. Trimming cost V 3 bases and J 4 bases, with 10 bases left between them. CDR3 length: 13 amino acids.

The chain links TRBV10-3 to TRBJ1-4; D is uncertain. Germline CDR1 reads ENHRY; CDR2 reads SYGVKD. The CDR3 contains 14 residues. V dropped 0 bases and J dropped 5 bases, with 7 bases sitting between them. Written as DNA, the CDR3 is TGTGCCATCAGTGAGTCGGGTCTGAATGAAAAACTGTTTTTT. It translates to CAISESGLNEKLFF.

This chain joins TRBV4-2 and TRBJ2-5, with TRBD2 matching 14 bases. The CDR3 is made up of 18 amino acids. V lost 2 bases, J lost 5 bases, and 10 bases stayed unmatched. Germline lookup yields CDR1 LGHNA and CDR2 YNFKEQ. In nucleotides, the CDR3 is TGTGCCAGCAGCCAAAGTGGCCGGACTAGCGGGGGGAGGGAGACCCAGTACTTC. Translation: CASSQSGRTSGGRETQYF.

CDR3 DNA: TGCGCCAGCAGCCACCCCTGGGATACCTACAATGAGCAGTTCTTC. It yields the protein CASSHPWDTYNEQFF. This chain connects TRBV4-1 to TRBJ2-1; D not certain. This CDR3 has 15 residues. The V end was cut by 3 bases, the J end by 2 bases, with 11 bases between. Germline CDR1 reads MGHRA; CDR2 reads YSYEKL.

This clone was detected a few times. This sequence joins TRBV1 and TRBJ2-7; the table's D gene call, TRBD2, was not cross checked with the DNA. TRBV1 is a recognized pseudogene. The CDR3 runs 16 residues. CDR3 DNA: TGCACCAGCAGTCCCCCATTTGGAACGGGGGAGTACGAGCAGTACTTC. Amino acid sequence: CTSSPPFGTGEYEQYF.

The chain is built from TRBV5-1 and TRBJ2-1, with TRBD2 as a possible D gene (5 bases). Trimming stripped 1 base from V and 4 bases from J, with 9 bases between. Germline CDR1 reads SGHRS; CDR2 reads YFSETQ. This CDR3 has 14 residues. For the CDR3, the DNA is TGCGCCAGCAGCTTGAGGCCGGGGTACAATGAGCAGTTCTTC. It yields the protein CASSLRPGYNEQFF.

V and J are TRBV7-2 and TRBJ1-1; no clear D. Germline values: CDR1 SGHTA, CDR2 FQGNSA. The CDR3 extends over 16 amino acids. Trimming shortened V by 2 bases and J by 7 bases, and 20 bases separated the two germline ends. The CDR3: CASSLLWHAGGGEAFF. CDR3 coding DNA: TGTGCCAGCAGCTTACTGTGGCACGCAGGAGGTGGTGAAGCTTTCTTT.

This clone was seen only a few times. The chain has TRBV18 and TRBJ2-2; no firm D call. Germline-derived CDR1 and CDR2 are KGHSH and LQKENI. CDR3 length equals 19 residues. Deletions cut 3 bases from V and 2 bases from J, with 22 bases between. The CDR3: CASSPNRKNYDGNTGELFF. The CDR3 DNA reads TGTGCCAGCTCACCGAACCGCAAAAACTACGATGGAAACACCGGGGAGCTGTTTTTT.